The 6 T cell receptor beta chains below all came from one sample that was sequenced in a study of CD8 T cells in ankylosing spondylitis. TCRdb analysed the 5' RACE reads with MiXCR anew, one entry per CDR3 protein. This sample has under 250,000 distinct CDR3 sequences, with roughly 8.2% found just once. Sequencing was carried out using blood, either unsorted or a sorted T cell fraction (not recorded which). These receptors originate from a female donor with ankylosing spondylitis or in good health (not recorded which).

This clonotype has ten or more counts. The chain has TRBV27 and TRBJ2-1; 12 positions agree with TRBD2. Germline trimming cut 6 bases from V and 2 bases from J; bases unmatched to any gene: 2. CDR1 is MNHEY, CDR2 SMNVEV, per germline (reference sequence). This CDR3 spans 15 amino acids. The CDR3 region has the DNA TGTGCCAGCAGGGGACTAGCGGGCCCCTACAATGAGCAGTTCTTC. Translated, it gives CASRGLAGPYNEQFF.

This clonotype was recorded many times. The chain employs TRBV5-1 and TRBJ2-1; TRBD1 matches at 7 bases. V dropped 3 bases and J dropped 4; count of bases not matched to a gene: 4. In germline, CDR1 is SGHRS, CDR2 YFSETQ. There are 14 residues in the CDR3. CDR3 DNA sequence: TGCGCCAGCAGCTCCACAGGGGATTACAATGAGCAGTTCTTC. Its translation: CASSSTGDYNEQFF.

The rearrangement joins TRBV7-2 to TRBJ2-1; D tentatively fits TRBD1 or TRBD2 (6 bases each). Between the trimmed V and J ends, which lost 5 bases and 2 bases, there was a span of 16 bases. The CDR3 runs to 16 residues. Germline assignment: CDR1 SGHTA and CDR2 FQGNSA. The CDR3: CASSEGGGPAYNEQFF. CDR3 DNA: TGTGCCAGCAGCGAGGGGGGCGGGCCCGCCTACAATGAGCAGTTCTTC.

This chain links TRBV5-6 with TRBJ2-7, with 9 bases fitting TRBD2. The CDR3 sequence is 14 residues long. Trimming removed 5 bases from V and 3 bases from J; junction bases left unmatched: 6. The germline gives CDR1 SGHDT, CDR2 YYEEEE. The CDR3 nucleotides read TGTGCCAGCAGTAATAGCGGGAGAATCTACGAGCAGTACTTC. Translated: CASSNSGRIYEQYF.

This clonotype was seen more than once but under ten times. The J gene is TRBJ2-7, the V gene TRBV6-2 or TRBV6-3; 10 bases line up with TRBD2. V lost 2 bases, J lost 7 bases, and 8 bases stayed unmatched. The CDR3 extends over 15 amino acids. Germline lookup yields CDR1 MNHEY and CDR2 SVGEGT. DNA for the CDR3: TGTGCCAGCAGTTACCCATCTAGCGGGAGAGGAGAGCAGTACTTC. Its protein is CASSYPSSGRGEQYF.

The sample holds many counts of this clonotype. This chain joins TRBV7-3 and TRBJ2-1, with TRBD1 matching over 9 bases. Germline V gives CDR1 SGHTA, CDR2 FQGTGA. The CDR3 totals 15 residues. Trimming at V came to 5 bases and at J to 8 bases, leaving 10 bases not matched to a gene. The CDR3 DNA is TGTGCCAGCAGCCCCATTGGACAGGGGATCGATGAGCAGTTCTTC. It specifies CASSPIGQGIDEQFF. The whole variable domain, filled in from reference TRBV7-3 and TRBJ2-1, reads GAGVSQTPSNKVTEKGKYVELRCDPISGHTALYWYRQSLGQGPEFLIYFQGTGAADDSGLPNDRFFAVRPEGSVSTLKIQRTERGDSAVYLCASSPIGQGIDEQFFGPGTRLTVL.